The rows below give T cell receptor beta chains drawn from one sample of a study of PD-1 blockade in classical Hodgkin lymphoma. Sequencing was performed with immunoSEQ multiplex PCR; in TCRdb, only in-frame clones are kept and a portion is missing. The sample holds around 92,000 clones, around 80% seen once. This specimen was peripheral blood mononuclear cells (PBMCs), taken before the fourth cycle of nivolumab. Receptor source: a human donor with classical Hodgkin lymphoma. Each CDR3 is given with its conserved first and last residue. Each record gives: D gene, V gene, clone size, J gene, CDR3 DNA, CDR3 protein. The D gene is left open where the match is weak. Some rows mark clone size as missing; the rest say once, few, many or name a class of expanded clone.

>.|TRBV4-2|.|TRBJ2-1
TGTGCCAGCAGCCAAGAGGCCCGGACTCGTTCGGATGAGCAGTTCTTC
CASSQEARTRSDEQFF
>TRBD2|TRBV2|many|TRBJ2-2
TGTGCCAGCAGTGACGTCGTGGCGGGAGGACCAAGGACCGGGGAGCTGTTTTTT
CASSDVVAGGPRTGELFF
>.|TRBV28|.|TRBJ1-1
TGTGCCAGCAGCCGTCGGAACACTGAAGCTTTCTTT
CASSRRNTEAFF
>.|TRBV11-3|.|TRBJ2-2
TGTGCCAGCAGCTCCCGGGTAGCCGGGGAGCTGTTTTTT
CASSSRVAGELFF
>.|TRBV18|.|TRBJ2-5
TGTGCCAGCTCACCAGGACTGAACCAGGAGACCCAGTACTTC
CASSPGLNQETQYF
>TRBD1|TRBV5-1|.|TRBJ1-4
TGCGCCAGCAGTGGGGGACAGGGCGTTGAAAAACTGTTTTTT
CASSGGQGVEKLFF
>TRBD1|TRBV27|few|TRBJ2-1
TGTGCCAGCAGTTTCGACGCTGGGACAGGCGTCATCAATGAGCAGTTCTTC
CASSFDAGTGVINEQFF
>TRBD1|TRBV7-9|.|TRBJ1-4
TGTGCCAGCAGCTTGGCAACAGGGGCGGGTGAAAAACTGTTTTTT
CASSLATGAGEKLFF
>TRBD2|TRBV10-3|.|TRBJ2-1
TGTGCCATCAGTGGACTAGCCGAACCAGGTGAGCAGTTCTTC
CAISGLAEPGEQFF
>.|TRBV18|few|TRBJ1-2
TGTGCCAGCTCACCCGACGGGGGAGGCTATGGCTACACCTTC
CASSPDGGGYGYTF
>.|TRBV5-1|once|TRBJ2-5
TGCGCCAGCAGCTTCTCAGGGAGCCAAGAGACCCAGTACTTC
CASSFSGSQETQYF
>.|TRBV10-1|once|TRBJ2-5
TGCGCCAGCAGTGTCAGGGGAGAAGAGACCCAGTACTTC
CASSVRGEETQYF
>TRBD2|TRBV14|.|TRBJ2-5
TGTGCCAGCAGCCCCCCAGGAGCGGGAGGAACGGAGACCCAGTACTTC
CASSPPGAGGTETQYF
>TRBD2|TRBV5-1|many|TRBJ2-7
TGCGCCAGCAGCCGGGAGGGGCAGAGCTCCTACGAGCAGTACTTC
CASSREGQSSYEQYF
>TRBD1|TRBV29-1|.|TRBJ1-1
TGCAGCGTCAACAGGGGGGCTGAAGCTTTCTTT
CSVNRGAEAFF
>.|TRBV19|once|TRBJ1-2
TGTGCCAGTAGTACCGGACCCTATTCAGAATATGGCTACACCTTC
CASSTGPYSEYGYTF
>.|TRBV19|few|TRBJ2-2
TGTGCCAGTAGTATTGTCAGGGGTGGCACCGGGGAGCTGTTTTTT
CASSIVRGGTGELFF
>TRBD1|TRBV7-6|.|TRBJ2-5
TGTGCCAGCAGCAAACACCCGGGACAGGGAGAAGAGACCCAGTACTTC
CASSKHPGQGEETQYF
>TRBD2|TRBV15|.|TRBJ2-7
TGTGCCACCAGCCCGCTAGCGGGAGTAGGGGCCTACGAGCAGTACTTC
CATSPLAGVGAYEQYF
>.|TRBV5-5|.|TRBJ2-7
TGTGCCAGCAGCCTGGGAGTAGGAATGACGGGAAGCTCCTACGAGCAGTACTTC
CASSLGVGMTGSSYEQYF
>.|TRBV4-2|few|TRBJ2-3
TGTGCCAGCAGCCAAGATCCCCCAGATACGCAGTATTTT
CASSQDPPDTQYF
>.|TRBV10-2|.|TRBJ1-1
TGCGCCAGCAGCCAGACTCCTGGCGCTTTCTTT
CASSQTPGAFF
>TRBD2|TRBV9|few|TRBJ2-1
TGTGCCAGCAGCGCGACCGGGACTAGTCAGGCGGAAGAGCAGTTCTTC
CASSATGTSQAEEQFF
>.|TRBV30|.|TRBJ1-2
TGTGCCTGGAGTGTAAAGGGAGGATATGGCTACACCTTC
CAWSVKGGYGYTF
>.|TRBV10-3|.|TRBJ1-2
TGTGCCATCAGTGAAGGGGAGACTAACTATGGCTACACCTTC
CAISEGETNYGYTF
>TRBD2|TRBV7-8|.|TRBJ2-7
TGTGCCAGCAGCTTACCTCCAGCGGGGGGCTCCTACGAGCAGTACTTC
CASSLPPAGGSYEQYF
>.|TRBV10-3|.|TRBJ2-1
TGTGCCATCAGTGACCCCGCCGAGCTGCAACCCTACAATGAGCAGTTCTTC
CAISDPAELQPYNEQFF
>.|TRBV11-1|.|TRBJ1-1
TGTGCCAGCAGCAACTCGACGCGGTCGAACACTGAAGCTTTCTTT
CASSNSTRSNTEAFF
>.|TRBV6-4|.|TRBJ1-1
TGTGCCAGCAGGCCCCAGCCAGGGGTGAACACTGAAGCTTTCTTT
CASRPQPGVNTEAFF
>.|TRBV7-8|.|TRBJ2-7
TGTGCCAGCGGGGACGCCGCCTACGAGCAGTACTTC
CASGDAAYEQYF
>TRBD2|TRBV28|.|TRBJ2-1
TGTGCCAGCACACCCCGCCGCCTAGCGGGGGGGGGTGAGCAGTTCTTC
CASTPRRLAGGGEQFF
>TRBD2|TRBV30|.|TRBJ2-5
TGTGCCTGGAGTATGAGGAGGACTAGCGGGAGGTTCCTCTCAGAGACCCAGTACTTC
CAWSMRRTSGRFLSETQYF
>TRBD1|TRBV29-1|.|TRBJ1-2
TGCAGCTCGGGGACAGGGGCCGGCGGAGGCTACACCTTC
CSSGTGAGGGYTF
>.|TRBV19|.|TRBJ1-2
TGTGCCAGTAGTACCCACCCACAGGGCTCCTATGGCTACACCTTC
CASSTHPQGSYGYTF
>.|TRBV6-1|.|TRBJ1-2
TGTGCCAGCAGTGAAGCGGGGGGCTACACCTTC
CASSEAGGYTF
>TRBD1|TRBV11-3|.|TRBJ2-2
TGTGCCAGCAGCCCGACCCGCGCCAGGGGGCACACCGGGGAGCTGTTTTTT
CASSPTRARGHTGELFF
>TRBD1|TRBV28|.|TRBJ1-2
TGTGCCAGCAGTTTGTCGAGGACAGGGGGCTATGGCTACACCTTC
CASSLSRTGGYGYTF
>TRBD2|TRBV5-1|.|TRBJ2-3
TGCGCCAGCAGCTTGGGGAGACTAGCTGATACGCAGTATTTT
CASSLGRLADTQYF
>.|TRBV27|.|TRBJ2-7
TGTGCCAGCAGTTTATCTGGCAACTCCTACGAGCAGTACTTC
CASSLSGNSYEQYF
>TRBD1|TRBV29-1|.|TRBJ1-2
TGCAGCGTCAGGGCAACAGGGGGGGCTAACTATGGCTACACCTTC
CSVRATGGANYGYTF
>.|TRBV29-1|.|TRBJ2-5
TGCAGCGTTGGAGCGGCCCAAGAGACCCAGTACTTC
CSVGAAQETQYF
>.|TRBV6-6|.|TRBJ1-2
TGTGCCAGCAGGGCGGACAGTATCCAAGGCTATGGCTACACCTTC
CASRADSIQGYGYTF
>.|TRBV6-1|.|TRBJ2-3
TGTGCCAGCAGTACCGACAGAGTTAGCACAGATACGCAGTATTTT
CASSTDRVSTDTQYF
>.|TRBV21-1|.|TRBJ1-1
TGTGCCAGCAGCAAAGGGCCATGGGACACTGAAGCTTTCTTT
CASSKGPWDTEAFF